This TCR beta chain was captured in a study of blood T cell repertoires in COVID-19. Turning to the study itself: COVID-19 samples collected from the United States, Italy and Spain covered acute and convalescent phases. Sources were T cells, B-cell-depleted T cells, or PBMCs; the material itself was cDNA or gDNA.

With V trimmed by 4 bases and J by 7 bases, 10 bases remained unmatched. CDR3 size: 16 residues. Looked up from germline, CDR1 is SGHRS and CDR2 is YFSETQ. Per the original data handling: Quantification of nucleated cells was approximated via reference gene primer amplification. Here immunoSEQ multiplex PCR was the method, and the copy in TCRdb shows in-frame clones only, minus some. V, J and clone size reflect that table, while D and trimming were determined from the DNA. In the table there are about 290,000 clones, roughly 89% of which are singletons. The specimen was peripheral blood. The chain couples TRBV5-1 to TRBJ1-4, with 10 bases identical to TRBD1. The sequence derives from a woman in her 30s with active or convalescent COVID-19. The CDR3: CASSVSRDRGTEKLFF. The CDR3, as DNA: TGCGCCAGCAGCGTGTCCCGGGACAGGGGTACTGAAAAACTGTTTTTT.